This record concerns one T cell receptor beta chain sequence. Germline V gene data show CDR1 as SGHRS and CDR2 as YFSETQ. The CDR3 has 13 amino acids. Deletions cut 0 bases from V and 2 bases from J, with 5 bases between. This sample is drawn from a study of Ad26.COV2.S vaccination and SARS-CoV-2 variants. Specified treatment: roughly 18 received Ad26.COV2.S at low or high dose, single or two shots; five or six received placebo; per-sample allocation not given. After the first vaccine or placebo injection, samples were drawn on day 63. Repertoires were generated with immunoSEQ multiplex PCR, while TCRdb's copy carries only in-frame clones and drops some. The sample lists over 400,000 clones; about 92% were seen once.

The chain is built from TRBV5-1 and TRBJ2-5; D remains unclear. The origin of this receptor is a person aged 18-60 years who received the Ad26.COV2.S COVID-19 vaccine or a placebo. This specimen was peripheral blood, taken in a trial of Ad26.COV2.S vaccine versus placebo. CDR3 protein: CASSLAEQETQYF. The CDR3 DNA reads as TGCGCCAGCAGCTTGGCGGAGCAAGAGACCCAGTACTTC.